A single sample gave rise to the 8 T cell receptor beta chains below, sequenced in a study of regulatory T cells in long-lasting Graves disease. Time point meaning: newly diagnosed GD, antithyroid drugs for less than 3 months. Extracted PBMC RNA gave rise to the TCR library. Investigators prepared the TCR beta libraries by applying iRepertoire HTBI primers and Arm-PCR of CDR3 regions. Each CDR3 protein is one row after TCRdb ran MiXCR on the multiplex PCR reads. The sample consists of 550,000 or so distinct CDR3 sequences, 9.5% to 15% of them appearing once. In addition, the sample was reused for a study of T cells in Graves' hyperthyroidism and ophthalmopathy.

The sample in question was peripheral blood mononuclear cells (PBMCs), obtained at new diagnosis, from a patient treated with antithyroid drugs. These receptors were collected from a woman aged 30 to 39 with Graves disease.

V usage is TRBV9 and J usage is TRBJ2-4, with 9 bases matching TRBD2. V was clipped by 0 bases and J by 7 bases; unmatched bases: 11. This CDR3 is built from 17 residues. CDR1 and CDR2 from the germline V gene are SGDLS and YYNGEE. CDR3 region: CASSVGNEAGGGNIQYF. The CDR3 bases are TGTGCCAGCAGCGTAGGGAATGAAGCGGGAGGCGGGAACATTCAGTACTTC.

This clonotype was recorded a few times. The junction departs from germline at one end; a sequencing error may be responsible. The chain uses TRBV18 and TRBJ2-7; D tentatively fits TRBD1 or TRBD2 (5 bases each). The CDR3 covers 16 residues. CDR1 and CDR2 (germline): KGHSH, LQKENI. CDR3 DNA sequence: TGTGCCAACTCATCCCCGGGACGCACGAGCTCCTACGAGCAGTACTTC. Translation gives CANSSPGRTSSYEQYF.

In this sample, this clonotype turned up many times. This chain joins TRBV27 and TRBJ1-5; TRBD1 might be the D (5 bases). The CDR3 contains 15 residues. The germline V gene encodes CDR1 MNHEY and CDR2 SMNVEV (reference sequence). Trimming cost V 6 bases and J 1 base, with 13 bases left between them. The CDR3 sequence is CASSQKGLSNQPQHF. The CDR3 DNA sequence: TGTGCCAGCAGCCAAAAGGGGTTGAGCAATCAGCCCCAGCATTTT.

The rearrangement uses TRBV20-1 and TRBJ2-7, with TRBD2 as a possible D gene (6 bases). CDR1 DFQATT and CDR2 SNEGSKA come from the germline V gene (reference sequence). This CDR3 spans 13 amino acids. V lost 2 bases and J lost 0, with 8 bases in between. CDR3 DNA: TGCAGTGCTAGATTACTAGCCTCCTACGAGCAGTACTTC. Protein product: CSARLLASYEQYF.

This clonotype was found a few times. V is TRBV18 and J is TRBJ2-7, with D maybe TRBD1 (5 bases). Germline lookup yields CDR1 KGHSH and CDR2 LQKENI. The CDR3 contains 15 residues. V shed 1 base and J shed 2 bases, with 12 bases lying between them. The CDR3 DNA reads as TGTGCCAGCTCACCACGCCTAACAGGAGCCTACGAGCAGTACTTC. This codes for CASSPRLTGAYEQYF.

On this clonotype: A read error is likely here: a far larger clone is one base away. The gene calls are TRBV11-2 and TRBJ2-1; possibly TRBD1 or TRBD2 for D (6 bases each). The end of the DNA is better explained by TRBJ2-5, so the J call may be wrong. Germline loops: CDR1 SGHAT, CDR2 FQNNGV. The CDR3 length is 15 residues. The CDR3 here is CASSLRGGWQDTQYF. The CDR3 DNA sequence: TGTGCCAGCAGCTTAAGAGGGGGGTGGCAAGATACCCAGTACTTC.

This clonotype was observed a few times. The chain links TRBV5-1 to TRBJ2-1; 12 bases fit TRBD1. This CDR3 is built from 14 residues. The V gene end was trimmed by 4 bases and the J gene end by 6 bases; junction bases not matched to a gene: 2. The germline gives CDR1 SGHRS, CDR2 YFSETQ. The CDR3 sequence is CASSRDRGPNEQFF. As DNA, the CDR3 is TGCGCCAGCAGCAGGGACAGGGGGCCCAATGAGCAGTTCTTC.

The V gene is TRBV7-3, the J gene TRBJ1-6; TRBD1 agrees at 7 bases. V dropped 5 bases and J dropped 0; count of bases not matched to a gene: 7. The CDR3 extends over 17 amino acids. Germline CDR1 SGHTA, CDR2 FQGTGA. Here the CDR3 reads CASSVTGTASYNSPLHF. Written as DNA, the CDR3 is TGTGCCAGCAGCGTGACCGGGACAGCCTCCTATAATTCACCCCTCCACTTT.